Listed here are 9 T cell receptor beta chains from one sample, sequenced in a study of T-cell memory formation after mild COVID-19 (dated by TCRdb to about 2021). The receptor library was made with 5' RACE. The instrument was an Illumina NovaSeq 6000. TCRdb reanalyzed the raw reads on its own, using fastp at Q25 for trimming and MiXCR for clone calling, and kept in-frame beta chains. Records with the same CDR3 protein are collapsed into one entry carrying the most frequent genes and DNA. The sample table holds about 320,000 distinct CDR3 sequences, of which 13% to 15% were seen once. 21% of the sample lies in the top ten. Input material: PBMCs or a T cell subset sorted from them (not recorded which). The receptors here all came from a man between 18 and 35 years old who had mild COVID-19 (a few samples of this study predate the infection). The sample titles of this study are shuffled in the database, so cell type and time point are left out; the donor was told from shared clones.

This rearrangement joins TRBV9 to TRBJ1-2; 8 nucleotides line up with TRBD1. CDR1 SGDLS and CDR2 YYNGEE come from the germline V gene. J gave up 6 bases and V 0 bases, and 7 bases lay outside the gene matches. The CDR3 is 15 amino acids. The CDR3 DNA reads TGTGCCAGCAGCGTAGACCCGACAGGGGTTGATGGCTACACCTTC. The encoded protein is CASSVDPTGVDGYTF. Full variable domain (rest looked up from reference TRBV9 and TRBJ1-2): DSGVTQTPKHLITATGQRVTLRCSPRSGDLSVYWYQQSLDQGLQFLIQYYNGEERAKGNILERFSAQQFPDLHSELNLSSLELGDSALYFCASSVDPTGVDGYTFGSGTRLTVV.

This clonotype showed up just a few times. The CDR3 spells CASIPPGSLLQYF. The DNA for the CDR3 is TGTGCCAGCATCCCCCCGGGTTCCCTCCTTCAGTACTTC. The genes are TRBV6-1 and TRBJ2-4; D is unresolved. Trimming shortened V by 7 bases and J by 11 bases, and 18 bases separated the two germline ends. Germline CDR1 and CDR2: MNHNS and SASEGT. The length of the CDR3 is 13 residues.

At least ten counts were recorded for this clonotype. The rearrangement links TRBV7-8 to TRBJ2-3; the match to TRBD2 covers 10 bases. V was clipped by 1 base and J by 2 bases; unmatched bases: 9. The CDR3 consists of 18 residues. Germline-derived CDR1 and CDR2 are SGHVS and FQNEAQ. CDR3 bases: TGTGCCAGCAGCTTAGGGTTAGCGGGGGGCCGGCTCACAGATACGCAGTATTTT. Its translation is CASSLGLAGGRLTDTQYF.

This clonotype was counted many times. At one boundary the junction diverges from the germline segment, which might be a read error. The rearrangement joins TRBV29-1 to TRBJ2-5; D is unresolved. Germline V gives CDR1 SQVTM, CDR2 ANQGSEA. This CDR3 comprises 10 residues. CDR3 residues: CSAEQETQYF. The CDR3 DNA reads TGCAGCGCTGAACAAGAGACCCAGTACTTC. Full variable domain (rest looked up from reference TRBV29-1 and TRBJ2-5): SAVISQKPSRDICQRGTSLTIQCQVDSQVTMMFWYRQQPGQSLTLIATANQGSEATYESGFVIDKFPISRPNLTFSTLTVSNMSPEDSSIYLCSAEQETQYFGPGTRLLVL.

This clonotype showed up just a few times. The chain uses TRBV12-3 or TRBV12-4 and TRBJ2-6; TRBD1 agrees at 10 bases. This CDR3 has 19 amino acids. The trim removed 7 bases at V and 2 bases at J, leaving 14 bases unmatched. CDR3 sequence: CASTPSPGTGVPGANVLTF. CDR3 bases: TGTGCCAGCACCCCTAGTCCCGGGACAGGGGTACCTGGGGCCAACGTCCTGACTTTC.

This clonotype was recorded a few times. The chain employs TRBV7-3 and TRBJ2-7; a possible D gene is TRBD2 (6 bases). There are 15 residues in the CDR3. Trimming left V 1 base short and J 0 bases short, with 10 bases between. The germline V gene encodes CDR1 SGHTA and CDR2 FQGTGA. In DNA, the CDR3 is TGTGCCAGCAGCTTAATGCTAGCGAGCTCCTACGAGCAGTACTTC. Its protein is CASSLMLASSYEQYF.

The rearrangement uses TRBV4-1 and TRBJ1-4, with 7 bases that match TRBD1. V lost 3 bases and J lost 7; bases outside the gene matches: 11. Germline-derived CDR1 and CDR2 are MGHRA and YSYEKL. The CDR3 is 16 residues long. This chain's CDR3 is CASSHPGRGLAEKLFF. CDR3 sequence (DNA): TGCGCCAGCAGCCATCCCGGAAGGGGGCTGGCTGAAAAACTGTTTTTT.

V is TRBV7-8 and J is TRBJ1-2, with D tentatively TRBD1 (5 bases). The V end was cut by 5 bases, the J end by 4 bases, with 17 bases between. The CDR3 is made up of 15 amino acids. Germline CDR1 is SGHVS and CDR2 is FQNEAQ. The CDR3 sequence: CASSLAGEGGYGYTF. The CDR3 DNA is TGTGCCAGCAGCCTCGCGGGGGAGGGTGGCTATGGCTACACCTTC.

The chain is built from TRBV5-1 and TRBJ1-2, with a weak D call TRBD1 (6 bases). Germline lookup yields CDR1 SGHRS and CDR2 YFSETQ. Between the trimmed V and J ends, which lost 2 bases and 8 bases, there was a span of 19 bases. The CDR3 length is 15 residues. DNA of the CDR3: TGCGCCAGCAGCTTCCGACAACAGGGTTTAGAAGGCTACACCTTC. Amino acids: CASSFRQQGLEGYTF.